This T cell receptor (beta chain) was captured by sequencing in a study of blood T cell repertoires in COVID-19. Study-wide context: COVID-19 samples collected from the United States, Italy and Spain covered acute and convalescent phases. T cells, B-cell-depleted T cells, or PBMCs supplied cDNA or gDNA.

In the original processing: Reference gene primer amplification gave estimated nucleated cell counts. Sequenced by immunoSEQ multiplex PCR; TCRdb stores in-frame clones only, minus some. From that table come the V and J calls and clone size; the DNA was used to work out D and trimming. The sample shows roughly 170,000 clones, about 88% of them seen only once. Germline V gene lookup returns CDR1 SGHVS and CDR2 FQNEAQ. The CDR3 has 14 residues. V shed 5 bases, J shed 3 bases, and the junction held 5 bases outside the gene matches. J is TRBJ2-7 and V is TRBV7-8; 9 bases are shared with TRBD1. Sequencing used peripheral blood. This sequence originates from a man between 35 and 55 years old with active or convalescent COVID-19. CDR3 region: CASSTSDRGYEQYF. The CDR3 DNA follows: TGTGCCAGCAGCACCTCGGACAGGGGCTACGAGCAGTACTTC.